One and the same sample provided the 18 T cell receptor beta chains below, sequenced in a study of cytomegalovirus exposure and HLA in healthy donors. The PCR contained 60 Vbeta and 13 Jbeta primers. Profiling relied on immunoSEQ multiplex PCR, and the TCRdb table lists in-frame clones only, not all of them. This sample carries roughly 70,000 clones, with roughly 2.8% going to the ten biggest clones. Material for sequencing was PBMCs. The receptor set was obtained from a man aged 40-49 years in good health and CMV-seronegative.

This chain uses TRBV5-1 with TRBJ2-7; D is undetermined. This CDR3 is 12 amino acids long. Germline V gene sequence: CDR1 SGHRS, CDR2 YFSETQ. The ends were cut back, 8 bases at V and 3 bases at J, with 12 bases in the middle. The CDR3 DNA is TGCGCCAGGGAACCACGGGTCTACGAGCAGTACTTC. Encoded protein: CAREPRVYEQYF.

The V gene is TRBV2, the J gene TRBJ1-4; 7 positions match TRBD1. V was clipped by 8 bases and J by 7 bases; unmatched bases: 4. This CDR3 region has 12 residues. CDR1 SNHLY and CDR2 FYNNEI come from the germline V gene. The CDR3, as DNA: TGTGCCAGCTCAGACAGGGCTGAAAAACTGTTTTTT. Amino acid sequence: CASSDRAEKLFF.

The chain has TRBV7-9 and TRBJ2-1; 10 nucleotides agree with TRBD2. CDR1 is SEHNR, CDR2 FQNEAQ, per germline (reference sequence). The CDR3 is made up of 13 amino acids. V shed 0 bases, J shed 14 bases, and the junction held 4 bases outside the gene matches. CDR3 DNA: TGTGCCAGCAGCTTAGCGGAGCGGGGGGGTAAGTTCTTC. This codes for CASSLAERGGKFF.

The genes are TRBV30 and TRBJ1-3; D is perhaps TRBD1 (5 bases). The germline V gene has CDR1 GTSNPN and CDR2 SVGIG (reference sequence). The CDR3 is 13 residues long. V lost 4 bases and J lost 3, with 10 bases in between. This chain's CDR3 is CAWTSGVGNTIYF. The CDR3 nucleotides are TGTGCCTGGACATCGGGGGTTGGAAACACCATATATTTT.

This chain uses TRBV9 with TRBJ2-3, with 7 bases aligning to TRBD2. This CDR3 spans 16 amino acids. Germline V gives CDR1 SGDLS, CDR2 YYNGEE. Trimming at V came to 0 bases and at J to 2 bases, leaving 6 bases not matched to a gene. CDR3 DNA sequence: TGTGCCAGCAGCGTAGGCCTAGCGGATTTCACAGATACGCAGTATTTT. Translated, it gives CASSVGLADFTDTQYF.

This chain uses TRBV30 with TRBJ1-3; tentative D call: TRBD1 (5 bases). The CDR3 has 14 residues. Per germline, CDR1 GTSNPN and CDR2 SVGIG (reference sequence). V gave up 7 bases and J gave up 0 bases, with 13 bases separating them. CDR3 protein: CASTPGVSGNTIYF. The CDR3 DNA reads TGTGCCTCAACGCCGGGGGTCTCTGGAAACACCATATATTTT. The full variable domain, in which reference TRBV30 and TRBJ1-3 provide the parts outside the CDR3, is SQTIHQWPATLVQPVGSPLSLECTVEGTSNPNLYWYRQAAGRGLQLLFYSVGIGQISSEVPQNLSASRPQDRQFILSSKKLLLSDSGFYLCASTPGVSGNTIYFGEGSWLTVV.

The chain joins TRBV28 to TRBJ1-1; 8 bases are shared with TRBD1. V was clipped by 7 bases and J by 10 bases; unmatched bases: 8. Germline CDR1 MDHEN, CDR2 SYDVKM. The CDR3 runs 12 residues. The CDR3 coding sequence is TGTGCCAGCACCTCTTCAGACAGGGGAGCTTTCTTT. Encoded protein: CASTSSDRGAFF.

This CDR3 is CSVDLRGNTEAFF. The CDR3 DNA sequence: TGCAGCGTCGACCTTAGGGGGAACACTGAAGCTTTCTTT. The rearrangement joins TRBV29-1 to TRBJ1-1, with D possibly matching TRBD1 (5 bases). Trimming cost V 6 bases and J 1 base, with 12 bases left between them. There are 13 residues in the CDR3. Germline loops: CDR1 SQVTM, CDR2 ANQGSEA.

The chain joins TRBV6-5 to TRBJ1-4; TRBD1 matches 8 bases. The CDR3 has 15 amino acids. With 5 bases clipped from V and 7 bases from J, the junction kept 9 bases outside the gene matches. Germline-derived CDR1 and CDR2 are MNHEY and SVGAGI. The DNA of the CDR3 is TGTGCCAGCAGTACGACAGGGGATCGGGGTGAAAAACTGTTTTTT. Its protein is CASSTTGDRGEKLFF.

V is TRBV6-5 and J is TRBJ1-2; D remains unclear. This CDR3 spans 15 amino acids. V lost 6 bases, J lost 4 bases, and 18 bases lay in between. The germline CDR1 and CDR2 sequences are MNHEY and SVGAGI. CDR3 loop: CASRPEGLSSYGYTF. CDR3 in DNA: TGTGCCAGCAGGCCTGAGGGCCTTTCGAGCTATGGCTACACCTTC.

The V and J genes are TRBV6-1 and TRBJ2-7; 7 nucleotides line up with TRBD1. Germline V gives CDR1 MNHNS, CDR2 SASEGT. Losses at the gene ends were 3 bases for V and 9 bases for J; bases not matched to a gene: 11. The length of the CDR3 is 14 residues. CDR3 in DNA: TGTGCCAGCAGTGATAAGGGGGCGCCTGATTGGCAGTACTTC. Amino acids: CASSDKGAPDWQYF.

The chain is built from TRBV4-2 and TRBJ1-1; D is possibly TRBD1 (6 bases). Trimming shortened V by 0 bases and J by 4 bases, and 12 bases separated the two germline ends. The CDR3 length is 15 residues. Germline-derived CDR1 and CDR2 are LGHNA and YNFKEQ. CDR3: CASSQEWQGFTEAFF. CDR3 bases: TGTGCCAGCAGCCAAGAATGGCAGGGGTTCACTGAAGCTTTCTTT.

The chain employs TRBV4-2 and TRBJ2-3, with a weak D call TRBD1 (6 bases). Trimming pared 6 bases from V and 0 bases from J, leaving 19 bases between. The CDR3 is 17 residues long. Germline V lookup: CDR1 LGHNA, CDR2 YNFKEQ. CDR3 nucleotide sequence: TGTGCCAGCAGTCCAGGGGTATCCACCCCTAGCACAGATACGCAGTATTTT. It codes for CASSPGVSTPSTDTQYF.

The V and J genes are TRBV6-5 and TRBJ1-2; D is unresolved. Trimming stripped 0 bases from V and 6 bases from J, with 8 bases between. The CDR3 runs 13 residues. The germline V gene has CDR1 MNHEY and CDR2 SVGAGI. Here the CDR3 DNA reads TGTGCCAGCAGTTACTCCCACCCGGATGGCTACACCTTC. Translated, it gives CASSYSHPDGYTF.

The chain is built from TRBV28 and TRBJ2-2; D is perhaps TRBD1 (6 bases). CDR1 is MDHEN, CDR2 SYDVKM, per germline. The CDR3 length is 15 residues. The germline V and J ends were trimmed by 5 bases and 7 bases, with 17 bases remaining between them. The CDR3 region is CASSIDQGTRGELFF. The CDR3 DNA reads TGTGCCAGCAGTATTGATCAGGGGACCCGCGGGGAGCTGTTTTTT.

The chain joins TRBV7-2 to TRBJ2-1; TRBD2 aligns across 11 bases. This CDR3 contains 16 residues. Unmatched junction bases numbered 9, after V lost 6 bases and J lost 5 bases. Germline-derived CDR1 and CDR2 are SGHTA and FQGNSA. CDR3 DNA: TGTGCCAGCAGATCCCAATGGGGACTAGCGGACAATGAGCAGTTCTTC. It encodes CASRSQWGLADNEQFF.

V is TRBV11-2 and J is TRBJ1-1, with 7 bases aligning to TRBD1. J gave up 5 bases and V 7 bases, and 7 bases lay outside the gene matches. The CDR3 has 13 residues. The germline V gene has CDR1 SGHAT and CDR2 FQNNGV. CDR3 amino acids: CASTVTGKTEAFF. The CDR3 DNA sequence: TGTGCCAGCACGGTGACAGGGAAAACTGAAGCTTTCTTT.

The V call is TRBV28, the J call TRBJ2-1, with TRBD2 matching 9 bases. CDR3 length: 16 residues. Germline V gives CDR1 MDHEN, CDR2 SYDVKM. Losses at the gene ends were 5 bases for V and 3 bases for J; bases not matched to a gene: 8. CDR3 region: CASSASGTSFYNEQFF. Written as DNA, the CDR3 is TGTGCCAGCAGTGCCTCCGGGACTAGCTTCTACAATGAGCAGTTCTTC.